The rows below give T cell receptor beta chains drawn from one sample of a study of T cell responses to AZD1222 COVID-19 vaccine. Sequencing was performed with immunoSEQ multiplex PCR; in TCRdb, only in-frame clones are kept and a portion is missing. The sample has some 150,000 clones, roughly nine tenths seen once; the top ten hold roughly 4%. The sample in question was peripheral blood, obtained on day 0 of AZD1222 vaccination. The source of these receptors is an adult in good health. Both conserved end residues are trimmed from each CDR3.

TRBV18 11 ASSPGTEGEQY
TRBV29-1 7 SVSNGYT
TRBV10-3 13 AISSPGQGLVEQY
TRBV10-1 10 ASSPANTEAF
TRBV2 9 ASQVNTEAF
TRBV9 15 ASSVEGLADYTDTQY
TRBV7-9 17 ASSLQQYRRTEGIRELF
TRBV20-1 9 SARQATEAF
TRBV9 12 ASSVLTVTDTQY
TRBV6-4 12 ASRHTSGMGEQF
TRBV27 9 ASSFGAVYT
TRBV5-1 9 ASSFGGELF
TRBV5-1 12 ASRTGTGINEQF
TRBV27 12 ASSLSGVGQPQH
TRBV11-2 13 ASSLVQGAPRKAF
TRBV11-2 13 ASREPGLSSAEQF